The 9 T cell receptor beta chains below come from one sample, sequenced in a study of cytomegalovirus exposure and HLA in healthy donors. The PCR used 60 Vbeta and 13 Jbeta primers. Generated by immunoSEQ multiplex PCR, the TCRdb table keeps only in-frame clones and is missing some. The table lists around 150,000 clones, 77% of them singletons. Material: PBMCs. Receptors were obtained from a woman between 40 and 55 years old in good health and CMV-seropositive.

The chain joins TRBV7-2 to TRBJ2-5; tentatively, D is TRBD2 (6 bases). V lost 4 bases, J lost 5 bases, and 8 bases lay in between. CDR3 length equals 12 residues. The germline V gene encodes CDR1 SGHTA and CDR2 FQGNSA. This CDR3 is CASSSGRETQYF. The DNA of the CDR3 is TGTGCCAGCAGCTCAGGGAGGGAGACCCAGTACTTC.

The chain employs TRBV6-5 and TRBJ1-2, with 7 bases lining up with TRBD1. The J segment lost 1 base and the V segment lost 6 bases, leaving 8 bases of the junction unmatched. The germline V gene encodes CDR1 MNHEY and CDR2 SVGAGI. This CDR3 comprises 15 residues. CDR3 sequence (DNA): TGTGCCAGCAGCAAGGGGACAGCTTTTAACTATGGCTACACCTTC. It specifies CASSKGTAFNYGYTF.

This chain uses TRBV7-2 with TRBJ1-1; no reliable D call. V shed 2 bases and J shed 5 bases, with 9 bases lying between them. The CDR3 is made up of 13 amino acids. CDR1 is SGHTA and CDR2 is FQGNSA in the germline V gene. The CDR3 sequence is CASSLTGNTEAFF. The CDR3 bases are TGTGCCAGCAGCTTAACGGGAAATACTGAAGCTTTCTTT.

In this sample, this clone turned up a few times. The chain has TRBV7-9 and TRBJ2-3; TRBD1 agrees at 10 bases. Germline CDR1 SEHNR, CDR2 FQNEAQ (reference sequence). The trim removed 4 bases at V and 6 bases at J, leaving 13 bases unmatched. This CDR3 has 17 residues. The CDR3: CASSSPRDRGTADTQYF. Written as DNA, the CDR3 is TGTGCCAGCAGCTCGCCCCGGGACAGGGGAACCGCGGATACGCAGTATTTT.

The chain employs TRBV2 and TRBJ2-1, with TRBD2 matching 9 bases. The V gene end was trimmed by 0 bases and the J gene end by 7 bases; junction bases not matched to a gene: 10. Germline V gives CDR1 SNHLY, CDR2 FYNNEI. This CDR3 region has 17 residues. In nucleotides, the CDR3 is TGTGCCAGCAGTGAAGCCCAGCGGGGGGCTAGGGAAAATGAGCAGTTCTTC. Translating gives CASSEAQRGARENEQFF.

The DNA of the CDR3 is TGTGCCAGCAGTCAACGGGAGACCCAGTACTTC. Translating it yields CASSQRETQYF. The rearrangement links TRBV6-1 to TRBJ2-5; no definite D call. Per germline, CDR1 MNHNS and CDR2 SASEGT. This CDR3 region has 11 residues. Trimming took 5 bases from V and 5 from J, leaving 6 bases between them.

The chain uses TRBV6-5 and TRBJ1-1; TRBD1 might be the D (5 bases). The ends were cut back, 8 bases at V and 1 base at J, with 11 bases in the middle. This CDR3 is built from 13 residues. CDR1 MNHEY and CDR2 SVGAGI come from the germline V gene. In DNA form, the CDR3 reads TGTGCCAGCTGGGGGGGGAAGAACACTGAAGCTTTCTTT. Translated, it gives CASWGGKNTEAFF.

In its sample, this clone was seen a few times. The chain employs TRBV7-2 and TRBJ2-7; D ambiguous. Germline lookup yields CDR1 SGHTA and CDR2 FQGNSA. With 4 bases removed from V and 4 bases from J, the gap between germline ends came to 11 bases. CDR3 length: 13 amino acids. This CDR3 reads CASSSAEAYEQYF. The DNA of the CDR3 is TGTGCCAGCAGCTCAGCCGAAGCGTACGAGCAGTACTTC.

The J gene is TRBJ2-1, the V gene TRBV29-1, with 7 bases fitting TRBD1. The V gene's germline CDR1 is SQVTM and CDR2 ANQGSEA. The CDR3 length is 15 residues. V lost 5 bases, J lost 5 bases, and 12 bases stayed unmatched. The CDR3 region has the DNA TGCAGCGTTCCAAAGCCTGAGACAGGGCACAATGAGCAGTTCTTC. Translated: CSVPKPETGHNEQFF.